One sample yielded the 9 T cell receptor beta chains listed below, sequenced in a study of chemoradiotherapy in HPV16-positive cancers. Only in-frame clones appear in the TCRdb table, and some are missing; sequencing was by immunoSEQ multiplex PCR. The sample shows 8,400 or so clones, 60% to 80% of them seen only once. Sampling was performed from a patient who underwent chemoradiotherapy. The receptors come from a human donor with HPV-associated anogenital cancer.

CDR3 region: CAWSRDGYEAFF. DNA of the CDR3: TGTGCCTGGTCCCGGGATGGTTATGAAGCTTTCTTT. The chain couples TRBV30 to TRBJ1-1; no clear D. CDR1 and CDR2 from the germline V gene are GTSNPN and SVGIG (reference sequence). V was shortened by 5 bases and J by 7 bases, with 14 bases between the two germline ends. The CDR3 covers 12 residues.

DNA for the CDR3: TGTGCCAGCAGTCCAAGTTCGGGCTCTGGGGCCAACGTCCTGACTTTC. The encoded protein is CASSPSSGSGANVLTF. The V call is TRBV28, the J call TRBJ2-6; no firm D call. The germline CDR1 and CDR2 sequences are MDHEN and SYDVKM. V was cut by 5 bases and J by 0 bases, with 11 bases left in between. The CDR3 extends over 16 amino acids.

CDR3 region: CASGYTDEAFF. CDR3 DNA: TGTGCTAGTGGATATACAGATGAAGCTTTCTTT. The chain recombines TRBV12-5 with TRBJ1-1, with D unresolved. The germline gives CDR1 LGHNT, CDR2 FRNRAP. The CDR3 sequence is 11 residues long. Trimming took 6 bases from V and 7 from J, leaving 9 bases between them.

CDR3 in DNA: TGTGCCAGCAGCCTACTGGTCACCTCCGAAAAGGGGGAAGCTTTCTTT. Its protein product is CASSLLVTSEKGEAFF. The chain joins TRBV5-6 to TRBJ1-1; a weak D match, TRBD1 (5 bases). This CDR3 has 16 residues. CDR1 is SGHDT and CDR2 is YYEEEE in the germline V gene. Trimming cost V 4 bases and J 8 bases, with 24 bases left between them.

A few counts support this clone. The CDR3 nucleotides read TGTGCCAGCAGCTTGGGGTACAATCAGCCCCAGCATTTT. Its translation is CASSLGYNQPQHF. The chain couples TRBV7-2 to TRBJ1-5; no firm D call. The CDR3 covers 13 residues. Trimming shortened V by 3 bases and J by 3 bases, and 6 bases separated the two germline ends. Germline CDR1 reads SGHTA; CDR2 reads FQGNSA.

The chain is built from TRBV11-2 and TRBJ2-7; the match to TRBD1 covers 9 bases. CDR1 SGHAT and CDR2 FQNNGV come from the germline V gene. V lost 4 bases, J lost 2 bases, and 9 bases stayed unmatched. This CDR3 is built from 16 residues. The CDR3 bases are TGTGCCAGCAGCTACCATGGGACAGGGATCCCCTACGAGCAGTACTTC. Encoded protein: CASSYHGTGIPYEQYF.

There are a few counts of this clone. V is TRBV2 and J is TRBJ1-5, with 7 bases fitting TRBD1. CDR1 and CDR2 (germline): SNHLY, FYNNEI. V trimming: 5 bases; J trimming: 5 bases; junction bases outside the gene matches: 9. This CDR3 comprises 15 residues. In DNA, the CDR3 is TGTGCCAGCAGTTCAGGGGGTGCCACCCATCAGCCCCAGCATTTT. It translates to CASSSGGATHQPQHF.

The chain employs TRBV7-2 and TRBJ2-7; D perhaps matches TRBD1 (5 bases). This CDR3 has 15 residues. The germline gives CDR1 SGHTA, CDR2 FQGNSA. The V gene lost 5 bases and the J gene lost 2 bases, with 16 bases spanning the gap. The CDR3 sequence: CASSATGVGPYEQYF. In DNA form, the CDR3 reads TGTGCCAGCAGCGCCACCGGTGTGGGGCCCTACGAGCAGTACTTC.

In this sample, this clone turned up a few times. V gene TRBV4-2 combines with J gene TRBJ2-1; the match to TRBD2 covers 9 bases. The J segment lost 7 bases and the V segment lost 11 bases, leaving 9 bases of the junction unmatched. Germline V lookup: CDR1 LGHNA, CDR2 YNFKEQ. The CDR3 runs to 13 residues. The CDR3 is CAASERGENEQFF. Here the CDR3 DNA reads TGTGCCGCCAGCGAGCGGGGGGAGAATGAGCAGTTCTTC.